This T cell receptor (beta chain) comes out of a study of CD8+CD57+ T cells in acquired aplastic anemia. Study context: Average DNA yield from sorted CD4+ and CD8+ cells was roughly 3.1 ug. Study findings and constraints: Common to patients and controls were twenty-nine CD8+ CDR3 sequences.

Using genomic DNA as the template, TCR beta VDJ and CDR3 profiling was carried out. MiXCR, applied by TCRdb to the reads, yields one record per CDR3 protein. Among 100,000 to 150,000 distinct CDR3 sequences listed, about half were seen once. The V end lost 4 bases, the J end lost 4 bases, and 7 bases lay between the germline ends. The length of the CDR3 is 12 residues. Germline CDR1 SGHNT, CDR2 YYREEE (reference sequence). As concerns this clonotype: Its antigen remains unidentified.

The chain has TRBV5-4 and TRBJ2-3; no clear D gene. This sequence was found in a human donor in good health, serving as a control. What was sequenced was sorted CD4+, CD8+, or CD8+CD57+ T cells (not recorded which) from PBMCs. The CDR3 loop is CASSTASDTQYF. CDR3 sequence (DNA): TGTGCCAGCAGCACCGCATCAGATACGCAGTATTTT. Based on the CDR3 plus reference TRBV5-4 and TRBJ2-3, the full variable domain is ETGVTQSPTHLIKTRGQQVTLRCSSQSGHNTVSWYQQALGQGPQFIFQYYREEENGRGNFPPRFSGLQFPNYSSELNVNALELDDSALYLCASSTASDTQYFGPGTRLTVL.